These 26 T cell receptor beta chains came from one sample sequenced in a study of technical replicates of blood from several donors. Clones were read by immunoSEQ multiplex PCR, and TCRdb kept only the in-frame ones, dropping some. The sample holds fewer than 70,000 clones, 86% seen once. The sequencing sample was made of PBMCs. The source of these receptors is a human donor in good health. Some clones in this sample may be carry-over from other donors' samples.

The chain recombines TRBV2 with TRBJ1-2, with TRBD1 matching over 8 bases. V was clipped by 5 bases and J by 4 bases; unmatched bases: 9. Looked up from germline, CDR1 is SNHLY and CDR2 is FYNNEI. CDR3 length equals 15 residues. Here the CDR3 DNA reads TGTGCCAGCAGTAAGGACAGGGCGGTAGGCTATGGCTACACCTTC. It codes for CASSKDRAVGYGYTF. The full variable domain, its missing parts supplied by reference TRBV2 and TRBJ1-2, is EPEVTQTPSHQVTQMGQEVILRCVPISNHLYFYWYRQILGQKVEFLVSFYNNEISEKSEIFDDQFSVERPDGSNFTLKIRSTKLEDSAMYFCASSKDRAVGYGYTFGSGTRLTVV.

The CDR3 sequence is CASSLSPGENYGYTF. The CDR3 nucleotides read TGTGCCAGCAGCTTAAGCCCGGGGGAGAACTATGGCTACACCTTC. This chain connects TRBV7-3 to TRBJ1-2; tentatively, D is TRBD1 (5 bases). CDR3 length: 15 residues. V lost 1 base, J lost 2 bases, and 11 bases lay in between. Germline CDR1 is SGHTA and CDR2 is FQGTGA.

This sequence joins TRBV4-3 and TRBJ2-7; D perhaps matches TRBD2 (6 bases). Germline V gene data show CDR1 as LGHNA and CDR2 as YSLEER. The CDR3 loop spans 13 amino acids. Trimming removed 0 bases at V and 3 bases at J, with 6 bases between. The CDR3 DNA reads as TGCGCCAGCAGCCAAGAGGAGGGCTACGAGCAGTACTTC. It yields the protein CASSQEEGYEQYF.

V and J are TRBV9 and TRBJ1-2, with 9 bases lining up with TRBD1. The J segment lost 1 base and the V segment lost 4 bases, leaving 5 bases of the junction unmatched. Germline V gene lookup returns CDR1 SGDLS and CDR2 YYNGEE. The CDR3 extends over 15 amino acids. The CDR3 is CASSLRDRVNYGYTF. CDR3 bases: TGTGCCAGCAGCCTCCGGGACAGGGTTAACTATGGCTACACCTTC.

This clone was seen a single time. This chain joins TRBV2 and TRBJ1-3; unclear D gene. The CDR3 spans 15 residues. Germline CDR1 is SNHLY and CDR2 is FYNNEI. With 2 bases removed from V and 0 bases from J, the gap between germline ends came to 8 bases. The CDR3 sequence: CASSEFRFSGNTIYF. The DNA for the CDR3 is TGTGCCAGCAGTGAATTCAGGTTCTCTGGAAACACCATATATTTT.

The CDR3 spells CAWTDDRDNTGELFF. CDR3 nucleotides: TGTGCCTGGACCGACGACAGGGATAACACCGGGGAGCTGTTTTTT. The V call is TRBV30, the J call TRBJ2-2, with 7 positions matching TRBD1. The germline V gene encodes CDR1 GTSNPN and CDR2 SVGIG (reference sequence). CDR3 length: 15 residues. J was trimmed by 2 bases and V by 4 bases; bases with no gene match: 7.

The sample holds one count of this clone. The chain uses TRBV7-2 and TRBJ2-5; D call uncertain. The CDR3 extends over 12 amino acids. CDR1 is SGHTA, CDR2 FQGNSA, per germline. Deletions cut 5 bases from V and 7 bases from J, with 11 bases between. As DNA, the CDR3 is TGTGCCAGCAGCCTACTAACGGCGACCCAGTACTTC. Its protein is CASSLLTATQYF.

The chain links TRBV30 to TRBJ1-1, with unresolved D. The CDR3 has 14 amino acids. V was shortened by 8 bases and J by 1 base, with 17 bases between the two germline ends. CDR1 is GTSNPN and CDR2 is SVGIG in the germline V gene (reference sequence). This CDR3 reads CAILRGPGNTEAFF. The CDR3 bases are TGTGCCATCCTCAGAGGGCCAGGGAACACTGAAGCTTTCTTT.

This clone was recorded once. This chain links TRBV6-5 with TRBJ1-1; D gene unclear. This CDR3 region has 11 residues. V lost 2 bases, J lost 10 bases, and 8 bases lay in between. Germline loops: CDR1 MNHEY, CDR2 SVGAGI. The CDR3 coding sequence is TGTGCCAGCAGTTACGAGAGGAGAGCTTTCTTT. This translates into CASSYERRAFF.

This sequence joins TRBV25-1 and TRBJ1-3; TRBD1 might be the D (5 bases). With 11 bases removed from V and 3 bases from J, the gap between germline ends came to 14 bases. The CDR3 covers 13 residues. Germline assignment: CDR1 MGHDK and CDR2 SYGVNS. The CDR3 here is CAHSSGNGNTIYF. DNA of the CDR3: TGTGCCCACTCGTCAGGGAATGGAAACACCATATATTTT.

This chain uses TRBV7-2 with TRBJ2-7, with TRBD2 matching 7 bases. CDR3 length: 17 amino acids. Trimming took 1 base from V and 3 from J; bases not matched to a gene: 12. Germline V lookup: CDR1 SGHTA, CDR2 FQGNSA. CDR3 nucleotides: TGTGCCAGCAGCTTAGAAGGACTAGGGCCCCTGGGCTACGAGCAGTACTTC. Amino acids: CASSLEGLGPLGYEQYF.

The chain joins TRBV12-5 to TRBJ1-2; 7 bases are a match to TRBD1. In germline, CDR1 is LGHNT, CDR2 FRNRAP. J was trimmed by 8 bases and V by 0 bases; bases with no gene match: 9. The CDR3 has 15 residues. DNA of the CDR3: TGTGCTAGTGGTTTGGTAGGCACGACAGGGTTCGGCTACACCTTC. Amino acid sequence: CASGLVGTTGFGYTF.

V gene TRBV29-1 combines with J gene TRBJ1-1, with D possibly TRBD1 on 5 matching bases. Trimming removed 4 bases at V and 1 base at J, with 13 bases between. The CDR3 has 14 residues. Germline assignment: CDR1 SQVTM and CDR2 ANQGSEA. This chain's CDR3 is CSVARGIGNTEAFF. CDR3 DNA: TGCAGCGTTGCGCGGGGGATAGGGAACACTGAAGCTTTCTTT.

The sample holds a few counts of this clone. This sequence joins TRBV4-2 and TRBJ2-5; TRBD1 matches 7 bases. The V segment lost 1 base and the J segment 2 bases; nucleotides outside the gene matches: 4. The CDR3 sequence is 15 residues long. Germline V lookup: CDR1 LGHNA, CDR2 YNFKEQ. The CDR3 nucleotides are TGTGCCAGCAGCCAAGGGAGGACAGGACAAGAGACCCAGTACTTC. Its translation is CASSQGRTGQETQYF.

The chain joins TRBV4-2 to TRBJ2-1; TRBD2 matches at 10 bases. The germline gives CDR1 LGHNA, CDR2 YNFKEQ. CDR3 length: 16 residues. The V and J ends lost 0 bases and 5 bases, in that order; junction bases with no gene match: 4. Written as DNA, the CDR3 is TGTGCCAGCAGCCAAGATATAGGACTAGCGGACAATGAGCAGTTCTTC. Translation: CASSQDIGLADNEQFF.

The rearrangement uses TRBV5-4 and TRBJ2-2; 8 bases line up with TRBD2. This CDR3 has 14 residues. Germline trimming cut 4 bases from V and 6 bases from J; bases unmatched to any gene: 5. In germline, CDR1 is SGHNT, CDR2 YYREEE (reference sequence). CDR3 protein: CASSPGGKAGELFF. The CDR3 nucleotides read TGTGCCAGCAGCCCGGGAGGGAAGGCCGGGGAGCTGTTTTTT.

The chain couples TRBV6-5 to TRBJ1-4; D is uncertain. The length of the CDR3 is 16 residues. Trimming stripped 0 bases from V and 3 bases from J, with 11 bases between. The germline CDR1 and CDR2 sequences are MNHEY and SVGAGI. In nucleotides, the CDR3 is TGTGCCAGCAGTTACTCAGCCGGGGTGGCTAATGAAAAACTGTTTTTT. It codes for CASSYSAGVANEKLFF.

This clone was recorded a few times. The CDR3 region is CASSIRQGHAEAFF. The CDR3 DNA reads TGTGCCAGCAGCATACGACAGGGGCACGCTGAAGCTTTCTTT. The rearrangement joins TRBV5-6 to TRBJ1-1, with 8 bases fitting TRBD1. CDR1 and CDR2 from the germline V gene are SGHDT and YYEEEE. V lost 4 bases and J lost 6; bases outside the gene matches: 8. There are 14 residues in the CDR3.

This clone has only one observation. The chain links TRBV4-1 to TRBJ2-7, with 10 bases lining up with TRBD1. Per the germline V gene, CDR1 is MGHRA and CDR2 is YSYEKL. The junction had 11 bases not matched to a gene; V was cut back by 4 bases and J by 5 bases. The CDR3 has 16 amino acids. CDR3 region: CASSLGPGQGLHEQYF. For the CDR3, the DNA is TGCGCCAGCAGCCTAGGTCCGGGACAGGGGTTACACGAGCAGTACTTC.

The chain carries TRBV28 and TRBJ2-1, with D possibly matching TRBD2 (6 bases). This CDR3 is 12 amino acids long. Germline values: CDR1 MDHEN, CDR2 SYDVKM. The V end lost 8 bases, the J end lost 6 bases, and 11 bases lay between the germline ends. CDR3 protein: CASPVGGNEQFF. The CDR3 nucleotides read TGTGCCAGCCCCGTGGGGGGCAATGAGCAGTTCTTC.

The CDR3 here is CASSYGPTEAFF. As DNA, the CDR3 is TGTGCCAGCAGTTACGGGCCCACTGAAGCTTTCTTT. The J gene is TRBJ1-1, the V gene TRBV6-5; D is uncertain. The CDR3 is 12 amino acids. The V gene's germline CDR1 is MNHEY and CDR2 SVGAGI. Trimming cost V 2 bases and J 4 bases, with 5 bases left between them.

CDR3 DNA sequence: TGTGCCAGCAGCCAAGTCGAAGGGGGGGTCTACGAGCAGTACTTC. Translated: CASSQVEGGVYEQYF. The V and J genes are TRBV4-2 and TRBJ2-7, with a weak D call TRBD2 (7 bases). Germline V CDR1 and CDR2: LGHNA, YNFKEQ. The CDR3 totals 15 residues. Trimming left V 1 base short and J 3 bases short, with 13 bases between.

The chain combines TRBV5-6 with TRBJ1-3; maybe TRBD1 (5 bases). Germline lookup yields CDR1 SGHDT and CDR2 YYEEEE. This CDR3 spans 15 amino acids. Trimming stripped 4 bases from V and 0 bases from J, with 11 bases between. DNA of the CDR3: TGTGCCAGCAGCATACAGGTGAACTCTGGAAACACCATATATTTT. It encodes CASSIQVNSGNTIYF.

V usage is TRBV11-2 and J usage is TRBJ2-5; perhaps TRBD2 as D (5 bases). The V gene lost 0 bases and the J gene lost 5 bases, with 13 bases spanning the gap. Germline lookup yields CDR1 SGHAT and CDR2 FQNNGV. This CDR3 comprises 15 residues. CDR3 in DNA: TGTGCCAGCAGCTTAGATGGGCGCCAGCGGGAGACCCAGTACTTC. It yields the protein CASSLDGRQRETQYF. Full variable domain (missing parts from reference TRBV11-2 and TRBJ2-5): EAGVAQSPRYKIIEKRQSVAFWCNPISGHATLYWYQQILGQGPKLLIQFQNNGVVDDSQLPKDRFSAERLKGVDSTLKIQPAKLEDSAVYLCASSLDGRQRETQYFGPGTRLLVL.

The CDR3 nucleotides are TGTGCCTGGAGTGTACGACAGGCGCGATCCTACGAGCAGTACTTC. Translating it yields CAWSVRQARSYEQYF. The chain links TRBV30 to TRBJ2-7; D perhaps matches TRBD1 (6 bases). This CDR3 is built from 15 residues. Trimming stripped 0 bases from V and 1 base from J, with 13 bases between. The germline CDR1 and CDR2 sequences are GTSNPN and SVGIG (reference sequence).

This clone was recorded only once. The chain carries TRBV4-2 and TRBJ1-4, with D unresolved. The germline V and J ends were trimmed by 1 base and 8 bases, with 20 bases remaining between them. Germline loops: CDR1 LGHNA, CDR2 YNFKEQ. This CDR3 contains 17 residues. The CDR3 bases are TGTGCCAGCAGCCAAGGGACGGGAGGCAATGGTGGGGAAAAACTGTTTTTT. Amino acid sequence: CASSQGTGGNGGEKLFF.